Below are 11 T cell receptor beta chains sequenced from a single sample in a study of blood T cells in healthy people across ages. Sample-barcoded 5' priming and a J-beta primer mix drove a second PCR of roughly 6 to 12 cycles. Via MiXCR, TCRdb re-called the 5' RACE reads, giving one row per CDR3 protein. The table includes roughly 550,000 distinct CDR3 sequences, 20% to 30% detected once. The data also belong to a second study, concerning T cells of mothers and their children.

The specimen sequenced was blood. Receptor source: a boy aged 5-17 years in good health.

A note on this clonotype: A read error may produce the germline difference seen at one junction end. The CDR3 bases are TGTGTCAGCAGTCCAGGGTGGAATTCACCCCTCCACTTT. This gives the protein CVSSPGWNSPLHF. The chain has TRBV27 and TRBJ1-6, with D possibly being TRBD1 (5 bases). Germline V lookup: CDR1 MNHEY, CDR2 SMNVEV (reference sequence). The CDR3 covers 13 residues.

In DNA form, the CDR3 reads TGTGCCACCAGTCGGACAGGGGGCGATGAGACCGGGGAGCTGTTTTTT. Its translation is CATSRTGGDETGELFF. The rearrangement links TRBV24-1 to TRBJ2-2, with 11 bases that match TRBD1. V lost 6 bases, J lost 5 bases, and 7 bases stayed unmatched. Germline lookup yields CDR1 KGHDR and CDR2 SFDVKD. The CDR3 runs 16 residues.

The gene calls are TRBV6-2 or TRBV6-3 and TRBJ2-2; D is possibly TRBD2 (5 bases). Deletions cut 2 bases from V and 4 bases from J, with 20 bases between. The CDR3 sequence is 18 residues long. CDR1 MNHEY and CDR2 SVGEGT come from the germline V gene. Here the CDR3 DNA reads TGTGCCAGCAGTTACACCCCGCTAGCAGCCGAACGCACCGGGGAGCTGTTTTTT. This translates into CASSYTPLAAERTGELFF.

This clonotype was counted between two and nine times. The rearrangement joins TRBV11-1 to TRBJ2-7; 9 bases are a match to TRBD2. J lost 2 bases, V lost 5 bases, and 7 bases had no gene match. Germline V gene sequence: CDR1 SGHAT, CDR2 FQDESV (reference sequence). There are 15 residues in the CDR3. Written as DNA, the CDR3 is TGTGCCAGCAGCCCTAGACTAGCGGTAACCTACGAGCAGTACTTC. Residues: CASSPRLAVTYEQYF.

The genes are TRBV20-1 and TRBJ2-5; D perhaps matches TRBD1 (5 bases). Gene TRBJ2-7 matches the end of the DNA better, so the J call may be wrong. CDR3 length: 12 amino acids. Germline CDR1 reads DFQATT; CDR2 reads SNEGSKA (reference sequence). In nucleotides, the CDR3 is TGCAGTGCCTACAGGAGCTCCTACGAGCAGTACTTC. Translated, it gives CSAYRSSYEQYF.

V is TRBV7-3 and J is TRBJ2-2; D call uncertain. Trimming removed 5 bases from V and 7 bases from J, with 11 bases in between. This CDR3 has 13 amino acids. Germline V gene data show CDR1 as SGHTA and CDR2 as FQGTGA. This CDR3 reads CASSLSVGGELFF. The CDR3 coding sequence is TGTGCCAGCAGCCTCTCGGTTGGCGGGGAGCTGTTTTTT.

As for this clonotype: The junction and the germline gene differ at one end; a read error may be behind it. The genes are TRBV7-2 and TRBJ2-7; tentatively, D is TRBD1 (6 bases). Germline values: CDR1 SGHTA, CDR2 FQGNSA. This CDR3 has 12 amino acids. The CDR3 DNA is TGTGCCAGCAGCCAACAGGGATACGAGCAGCACTTC. Translated, it gives CASSQQGYEQHF. Full variable domain (missing parts from reference TRBV7-2 and TRBJ2-7): GAGVSQSPSNKVTEKGKDVELRCDPISGHTALYWYRQSLGQGLEFLIYFQGNSAPDKSGLPSDRFSAERTGGSVSTLTIQRTQQEDSAVYLCASSQQGYEQHFGPGTRLTVT.

The rearrangement uses TRBV19 and TRBJ2-5; D ambiguous. This CDR3 has 13 amino acids. Trimming took 3 bases from V and 0 from J, leaving 5 bases between them. The germline V gene encodes CDR1 LNHDA and CDR2 SQIVND (reference sequence). CDR3 loop: CASSIEYQETQYF. In DNA, the CDR3 is TGTGCCAGTAGTATTGAGTACCAAGAGACCCAGTACTTC. Looking up the rest from reference TRBV19 and TRBJ2-5 gives the full variable domain: DGGITQSPKYLFRKEGQNVTLSCEQNLNHDAMYWYRQDPGQGLRLIYYSQIVNDFQKGDIAEGYSVSREKKESFPLTVTSAQKNPTAFYLCASSIEYQETQYFGPGTRLLVL.

This clonotype was observed a handful of times. The chain links TRBV29-1 to TRBJ2-7; TRBD1 matches at 10 bases. V was clipped by 6 bases and J by 2 bases; unmatched bases: 16. Looked up from germline, CDR1 is SQVTM and CDR2 is ANQGSEA. CDR3 size: 17 residues. Written as DNA, the CDR3 is TGCAGCGTCGGTAGCCGGCTCGGGACAGGGGAGACCTACGAGCAGTACTTC. This codes for CSVGSRLGTGETYEQYF.

A few counts support this clonotype. V gene TRBV12-3 or TRBV12-4 combines with J gene TRBJ1-1; maybe TRBD1 (5 bases). This CDR3 has 12 residues. V lost 4 bases to trimming and J lost 8 bases, with 11 bases between them. The CDR3 DNA reads as TGTGCCAGCAGTTCTATGGGGGGAGAAGCTTTCTTT. Translating gives CASSSMGGEAFF.

The chain uses TRBV28 and TRBJ1-6, with TRBD1 matching over 7 bases. The J segment lost 4 bases and the V segment lost 5 bases, leaving 17 bases of the junction unmatched. From germline, CDR1 is MDHEN and CDR2 SYDVKM. There are 19 residues in the CDR3. The CDR3 DNA reads TGTGCCAGCAGTGACCGGGACAGAAGGACGGTTGGATATAATTCACCCCTCCACTTT. Its translation: CASSDRDRRTVGYNSPLHF.